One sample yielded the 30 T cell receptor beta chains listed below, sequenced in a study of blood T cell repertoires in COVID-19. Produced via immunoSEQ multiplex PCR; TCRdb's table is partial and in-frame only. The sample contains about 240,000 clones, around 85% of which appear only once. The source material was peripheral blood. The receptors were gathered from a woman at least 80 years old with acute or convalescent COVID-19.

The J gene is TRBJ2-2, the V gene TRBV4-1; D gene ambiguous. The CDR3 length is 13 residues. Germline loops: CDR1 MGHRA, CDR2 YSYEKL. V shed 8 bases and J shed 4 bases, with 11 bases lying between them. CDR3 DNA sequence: TGCGCCAGCTCCGACATACTCACCGGGGAGCTGTTTTTT. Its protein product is CASSDILTGELFF.

The CDR3 here is CASGFGGEQFF. The CDR3, as DNA: TGTGCTAGTGGTTTCGGCGGTGAGCAGTTCTTC. This rearrangement joins TRBV12-5 to TRBJ2-1; D ambiguous. This CDR3 is built from 11 residues. Trimming cost V 3 bases and J 9 bases, with 6 bases left between them. Germline V gene data show CDR1 as LGHNT and CDR2 as FRNRAP.

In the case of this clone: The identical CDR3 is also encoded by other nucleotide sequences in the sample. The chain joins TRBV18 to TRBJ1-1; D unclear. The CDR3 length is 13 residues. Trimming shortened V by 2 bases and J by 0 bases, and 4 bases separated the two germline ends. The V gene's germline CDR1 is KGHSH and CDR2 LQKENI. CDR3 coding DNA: TGTGCCAGCTCACCAAGCATGAACACTGAAGCTTTCTTT. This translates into CASSPSMNTEAFF.

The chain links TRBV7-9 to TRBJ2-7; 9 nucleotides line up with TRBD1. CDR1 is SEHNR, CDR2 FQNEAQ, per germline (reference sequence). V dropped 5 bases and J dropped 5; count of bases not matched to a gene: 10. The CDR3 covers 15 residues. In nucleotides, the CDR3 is TGTGCCAGCAGCCCACCGGGACAGGGTATGAACGAGCAGTACTTC. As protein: CASSPPGQGMNEQYF.

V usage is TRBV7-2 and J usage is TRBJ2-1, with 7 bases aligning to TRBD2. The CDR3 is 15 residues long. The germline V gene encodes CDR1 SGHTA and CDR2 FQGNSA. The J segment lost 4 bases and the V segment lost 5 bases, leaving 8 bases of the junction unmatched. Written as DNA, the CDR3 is TGTGCCAGCAGCCCACGGGGGGAGTATTACAATGAGCAGTTCTTC. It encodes CASSPRGEYYNEQFF. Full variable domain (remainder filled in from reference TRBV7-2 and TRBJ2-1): GAGVSQSPSNKVTEKGKDVELRCDPISGHTALYWYRQSLGQGLEFLIYFQGNSAPDKSGLPSDRFSAERTGGSVSTLTIQRTQQEDSAVYLCASSPRGEYYNEQFFGPGTRLTVL.

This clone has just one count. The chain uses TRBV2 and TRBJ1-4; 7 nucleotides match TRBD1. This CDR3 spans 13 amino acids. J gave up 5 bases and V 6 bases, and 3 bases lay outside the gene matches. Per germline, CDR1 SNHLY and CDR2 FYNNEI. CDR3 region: CASSGQENEKLFF. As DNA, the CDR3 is TGTGCCAGCAGCGGACAGGAGAATGAAAAACTGTTTTTT.

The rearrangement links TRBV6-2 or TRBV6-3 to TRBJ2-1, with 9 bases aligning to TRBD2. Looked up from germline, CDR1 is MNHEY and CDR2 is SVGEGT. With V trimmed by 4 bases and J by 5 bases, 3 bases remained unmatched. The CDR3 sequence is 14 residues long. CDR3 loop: CASSSGTSNNEQFF. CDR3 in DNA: TGTGCCAGCAGTTCCGGGACTAGCAACAATGAGCAGTTCTTC.

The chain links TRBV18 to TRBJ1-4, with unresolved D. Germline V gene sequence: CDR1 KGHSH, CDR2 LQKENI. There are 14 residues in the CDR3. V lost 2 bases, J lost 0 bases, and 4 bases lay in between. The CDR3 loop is CASSPGSTNEKLFF. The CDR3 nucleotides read TGTGCCAGCTCACCAGGCTCAACTAATGAAAAACTGTTTTTT.

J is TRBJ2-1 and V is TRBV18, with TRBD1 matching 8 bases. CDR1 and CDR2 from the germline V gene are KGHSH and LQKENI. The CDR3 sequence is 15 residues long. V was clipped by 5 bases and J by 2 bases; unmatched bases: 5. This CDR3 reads CASSDRGPPYNEQFF. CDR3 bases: TGTGCCAGCTCAGACAGGGGACCCCCCTACAATGAGCAGTTCTTC.

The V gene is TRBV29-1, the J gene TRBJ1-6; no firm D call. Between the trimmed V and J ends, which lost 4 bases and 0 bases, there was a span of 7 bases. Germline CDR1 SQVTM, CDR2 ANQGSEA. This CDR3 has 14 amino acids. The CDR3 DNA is TGCAGCGTTGTAATCTCCTCCTATAATTCACCCCTCCACTTT. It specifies CSVVISSYNSPLHF.

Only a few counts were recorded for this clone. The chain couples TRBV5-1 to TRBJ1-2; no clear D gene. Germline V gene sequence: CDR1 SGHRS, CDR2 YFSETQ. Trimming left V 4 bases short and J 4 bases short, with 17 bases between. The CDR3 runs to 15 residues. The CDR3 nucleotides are TGCGCCAGCAGCGTGACCTTAGGCGGTAGCTATGGCTACACCTTC. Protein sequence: CASSVTLGGSYGYTF.

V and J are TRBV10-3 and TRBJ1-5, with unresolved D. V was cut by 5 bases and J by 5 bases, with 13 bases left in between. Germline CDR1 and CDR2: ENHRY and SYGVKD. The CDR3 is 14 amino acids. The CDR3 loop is CAISRPLTDQPQHF. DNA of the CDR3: TGTGCCATCAGTCGTCCGCTAACTGATCAGCCCCAGCATTTT.

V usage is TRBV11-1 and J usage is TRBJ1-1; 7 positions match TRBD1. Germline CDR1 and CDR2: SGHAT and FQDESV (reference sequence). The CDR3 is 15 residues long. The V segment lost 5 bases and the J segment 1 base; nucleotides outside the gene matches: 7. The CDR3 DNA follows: TGTGCCAGCAGCAAGGGCCAGGGGGGGAACACTGAAGCTTTCTTT. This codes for CASSKGQGGNTEAFF.

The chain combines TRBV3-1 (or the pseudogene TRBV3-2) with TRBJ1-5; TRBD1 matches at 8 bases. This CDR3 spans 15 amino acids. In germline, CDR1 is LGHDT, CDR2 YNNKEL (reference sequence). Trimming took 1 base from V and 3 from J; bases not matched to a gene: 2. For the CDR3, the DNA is TGTGCCAGCAGCCAAGGGACAGGGACCAATCAGCCCCAGCATTTT. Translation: CASSQGTGTNQPQHF.

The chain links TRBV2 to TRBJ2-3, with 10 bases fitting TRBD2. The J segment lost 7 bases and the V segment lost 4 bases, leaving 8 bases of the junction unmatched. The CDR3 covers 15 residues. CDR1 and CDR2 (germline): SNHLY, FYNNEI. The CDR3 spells CASSVRAGGPNTQYF. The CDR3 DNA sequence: TGTGCCAGCAGTGTCAGAGCGGGGGGGCCAAATACGCAGTATTTT.

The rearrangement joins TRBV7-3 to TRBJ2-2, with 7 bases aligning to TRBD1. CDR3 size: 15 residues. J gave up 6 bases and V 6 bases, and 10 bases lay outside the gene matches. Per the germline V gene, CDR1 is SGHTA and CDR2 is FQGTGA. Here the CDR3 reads CASRRDSSGPGELFF. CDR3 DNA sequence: TGTGCCAGCAGACGGGACAGTTCGGGTCCCGGGGAGCTGTTTTTT.

The CDR3: CASSQRAGNTIYF. The CDR3, as DNA: TGTGCCAGCAGCCAACGGGCTGGAAACACCATATATTTT. The chain joins TRBV6-5 to TRBJ1-3; D gene uncertain. The V end lost 6 bases, the J end lost 2 bases, and 8 bases lay between the germline ends. There are 13 residues in the CDR3. Germline loops: CDR1 MNHEY, CDR2 SVGAGI.

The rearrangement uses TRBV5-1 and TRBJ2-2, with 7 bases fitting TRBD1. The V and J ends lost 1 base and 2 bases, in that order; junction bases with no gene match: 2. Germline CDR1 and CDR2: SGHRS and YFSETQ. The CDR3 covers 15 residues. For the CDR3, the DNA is TGCGCCAGCAGCTTGATAGGGGGCAACACCGGGGAGCTGTTTTTT. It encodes CASSLIGGNTGELFF.

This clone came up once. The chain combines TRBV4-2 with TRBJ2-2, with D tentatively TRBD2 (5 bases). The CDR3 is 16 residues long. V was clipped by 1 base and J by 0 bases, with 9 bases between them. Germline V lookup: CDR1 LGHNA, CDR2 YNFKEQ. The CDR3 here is CASSQVTGTNTGELFF. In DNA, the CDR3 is TGTGCCAGCAGCCAAGTGACGGGGACGAACACCGGGGAGCTGTTTTTT.

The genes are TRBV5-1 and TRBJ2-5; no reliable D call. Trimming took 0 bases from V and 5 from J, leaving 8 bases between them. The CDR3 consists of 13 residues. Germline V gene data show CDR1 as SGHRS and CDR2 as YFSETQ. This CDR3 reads CASSLAERETQYF. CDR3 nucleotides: TGCGCCAGCAGCTTGGCCGAGAGGGAGACCCAGTACTTC.

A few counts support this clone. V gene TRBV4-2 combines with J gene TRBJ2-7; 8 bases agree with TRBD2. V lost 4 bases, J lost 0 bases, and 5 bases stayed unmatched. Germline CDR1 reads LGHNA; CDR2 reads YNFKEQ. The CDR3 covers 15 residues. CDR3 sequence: CASSRETSGSYEQYF. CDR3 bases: TGTGCCAGCAGCCGAGAAACTAGCGGCTCCTACGAGCAGTACTTC.

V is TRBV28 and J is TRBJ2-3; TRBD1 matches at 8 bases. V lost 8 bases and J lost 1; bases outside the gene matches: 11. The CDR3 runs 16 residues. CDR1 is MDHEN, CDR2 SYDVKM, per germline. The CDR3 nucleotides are TGTGCCAGCGGGACCCCCGGGACAGGCCGCACAGATACGCAGTATTTT. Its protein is CASGTPGTGRTDTQYF.

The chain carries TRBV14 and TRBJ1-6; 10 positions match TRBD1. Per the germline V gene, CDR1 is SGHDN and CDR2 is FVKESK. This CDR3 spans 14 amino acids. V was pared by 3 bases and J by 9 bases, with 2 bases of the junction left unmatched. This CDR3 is CASSQRTGGSPLHF. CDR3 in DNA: TGTGCCAGCAGCCAGAGGACAGGGGGTTCACCCCTCCACTTT.

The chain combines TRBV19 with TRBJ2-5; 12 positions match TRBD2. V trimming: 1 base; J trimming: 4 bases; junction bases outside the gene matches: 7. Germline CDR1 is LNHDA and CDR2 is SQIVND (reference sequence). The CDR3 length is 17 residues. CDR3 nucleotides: TGTGCCAGTAGTATAGGCCCACTAGCGGGGGGCGGAGAGACCCAGTACTTC. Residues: CASSIGPLAGGGETQYF.

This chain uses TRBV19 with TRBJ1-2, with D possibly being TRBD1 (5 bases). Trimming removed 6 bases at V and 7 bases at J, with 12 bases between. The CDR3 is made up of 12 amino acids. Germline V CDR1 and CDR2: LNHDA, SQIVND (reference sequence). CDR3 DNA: TGTGCCAGTAGGTGGCAGGGTGGTGGCTACACCTTC. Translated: CASRWQGGGYTF.

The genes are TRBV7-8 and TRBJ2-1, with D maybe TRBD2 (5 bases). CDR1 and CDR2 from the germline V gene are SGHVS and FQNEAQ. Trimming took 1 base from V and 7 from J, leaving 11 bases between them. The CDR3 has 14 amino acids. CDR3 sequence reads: CASSLGGMLNEQFF. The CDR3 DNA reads TGTGCCAGCAGCTTAGGAGGGATGCTGAATGAGCAGTTCTTC.

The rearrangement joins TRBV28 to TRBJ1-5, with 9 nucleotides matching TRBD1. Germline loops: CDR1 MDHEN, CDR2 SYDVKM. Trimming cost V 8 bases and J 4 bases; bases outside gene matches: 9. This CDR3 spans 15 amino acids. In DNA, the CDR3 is TGTGCCAGCGTTCTACAGGGGGCGCAGAATCAGCCCCAGCATTTT. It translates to CASVLQGAQNQPQHF.

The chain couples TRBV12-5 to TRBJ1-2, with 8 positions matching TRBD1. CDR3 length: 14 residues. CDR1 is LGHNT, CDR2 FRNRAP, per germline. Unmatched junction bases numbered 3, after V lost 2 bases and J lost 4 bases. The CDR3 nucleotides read TGTGCTAGTGGTTTGAGGACAGGGCTCTATGGCTACACCTTC. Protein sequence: CASGLRTGLYGYTF.

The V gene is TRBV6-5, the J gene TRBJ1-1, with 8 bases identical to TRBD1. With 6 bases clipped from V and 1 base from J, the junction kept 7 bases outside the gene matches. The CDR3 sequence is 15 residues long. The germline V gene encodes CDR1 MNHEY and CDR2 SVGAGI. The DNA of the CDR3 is TGTGCCAGCAGAAGACTCGGGACAGGGAACACTGAAGCTTTCTTT. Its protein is CASRRLGTGNTEAFF.

As DNA, the CDR3 is TGTGCCAGCAGTTTGTGGGACAGGGGGCCCCTCACAGATACGCAGTATTTT. This gives the protein CASSLWDRGPLTDTQYF. The chain couples TRBV28 to TRBJ2-3, with 12 bases matching TRBD1. The ends lost 3 bases at V and 2 bases at J; junction bases unmatched: 6. The CDR3 spans 17 residues. Per germline, CDR1 MDHEN and CDR2 SYDVKM.